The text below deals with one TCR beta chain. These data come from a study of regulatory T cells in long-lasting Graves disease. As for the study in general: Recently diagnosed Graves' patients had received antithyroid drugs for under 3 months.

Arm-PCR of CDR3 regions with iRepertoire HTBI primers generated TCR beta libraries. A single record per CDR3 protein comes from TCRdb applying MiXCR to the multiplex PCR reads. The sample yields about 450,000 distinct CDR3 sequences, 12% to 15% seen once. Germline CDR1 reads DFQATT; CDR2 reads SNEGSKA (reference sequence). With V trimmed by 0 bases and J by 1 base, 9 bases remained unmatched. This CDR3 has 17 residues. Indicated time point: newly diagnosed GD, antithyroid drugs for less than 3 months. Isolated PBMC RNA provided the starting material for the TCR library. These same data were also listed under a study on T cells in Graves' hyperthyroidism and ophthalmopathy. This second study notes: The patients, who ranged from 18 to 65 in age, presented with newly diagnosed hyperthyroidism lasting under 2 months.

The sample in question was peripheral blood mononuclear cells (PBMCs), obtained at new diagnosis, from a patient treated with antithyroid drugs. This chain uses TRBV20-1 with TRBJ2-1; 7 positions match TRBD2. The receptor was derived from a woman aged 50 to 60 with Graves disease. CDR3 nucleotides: TGCAGTGCTAGAGATCCTTTAGCGGGTCCTTCCTACAATGAGCAGTTCTTC. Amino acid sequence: CSARDPLAGPSYNEQFF.